This record covers a single TCR beta chain. Its antigen is unknown. This specimen comes from a study of PD-L1 blockade in urothelial cancer. Study-level information: Patients' prior chemotherapy regimens numbered 0 to 3. Blood underwent analysis 3 weeks (second dose) and 6 weeks after treatment began. Broader study findings: Better survival was predicted by below-median pretreatment blood TCR clonality.

Trimming took 0 bases from V and 7 from J, leaving 10 bases between them. CDR3 size: 13 residues. From germline, CDR1 is SGHNT and CDR2 YYREEE (reference sequence). Time point reported: pretreatment peripheral blood. A total of 1 to 8 samples per patient were collected pretreatment and on-treatment. Assay: immunoSEQ multiplex PCR; the TCRdb copy retains only in-frame clones and omits some. The table has tens of thousands of clones, approximately 77% seen once. The V gene is TRBV5-4, the J gene TRBJ1-1; D uncertain. The material was PBMCs, obtained around atezolizumab (anti-PD-L1) treatment. The sequence came from a man between 65 and 85 years old with urothelial cancer. CDR3 in DNA: TGTGCCAGCAGCTTGGAGCGAGTTTTTGAAGCTTTCTTT. Its protein product is CASSLERVFEAFF.